This is a list of T cell receptor beta chains from one sample in a study of shared clonotypes between healthy human individuals. The data were produced by immunoSEQ multiplex PCR, yet TCRdb's version contains in-frame clones alone and is incomplete. The data show approximately 1,000,000 clones, 75% to 80% seen once. The sample comprised memory CD4+ T cells from PBMCs. The receptors shown here come from a man aged 18 to 29 in good health. Some clones in this sample may be carry-over from other donors' samples. CDR3s include the opening cysteine and the closing phenylalanine or tryptophan. D genes are given only for firm matches. Size is stated for part of the rows, as once, few or many counts, or as a class when the clone is expanded.

>-|TRBJ1-2|TRBV2|TRBD1
TGTGCCAGCAGATACGACAGGGACTATGGCTACACCTTC
CASRYDRDYGYTF
>-|TRBJ2-3|TRBV7-3|TRBD1
TGTGCCAGCAGTCGACAGGGTCCCCCAGATACGCAGTATTTT
CASSRQGPPDTQYF
>-|TRBJ2-7|TRBV7-2|TRBD2
TGTGCCAGCAGCTCCAGCGGGACTAGCCTCTACGAGCAGTACTTC
CASSSSGTSLYEQYF
>-|TRBJ1-4|TRBV19|-
TGTGCCAGTAGTATCGGCTCAACTAATGAAAAACTGTTTTTT
CASSIGSTNEKLFF
>-|TRBJ1-4|TRBV7-2|-
TGTGCCAGCAGCTTAAGAGGGAAACTGTTTTTT
CASSLRGKLFF
>few|TRBJ2-3|TRBV7-3|-
TGTGCCAGCAGCTTAACGTCACAGGGGACTCACTCTTCGTCGGATACGCAGTATTTT
CASSLTSQGTHSSSDTQYF
>-|TRBJ2-5|TRBV4-2|TRBD2
TGTGCCAGCAGCCAAGTTAGCGGGAGGGGGGTGACCCAGTACTTC
CASSQVSGRGVTQYF
>-|TRBJ2-7|TRBV2|-
TGTGCCAGCAGTCGCGAGCGCAACCAGGAGCAGTACTTC
CASSRERNQEQYF
>-|TRBJ2-3|TRBV5-1|-
TGCGCCAGCAGCTTACTCAGGGCTTCTGGAACAGATACGCAGTATTTT
CASSLLRASGTDTQYF
>-|TRBJ1-2|TRBV7-9|TRBD1
TGTGCCAGCAGCTTAGGACAGGGTAACTATGGCTACACCTTC
CASSLGQGNYGYTF
>-|TRBJ2-7|TRBV11-2|TRBD2
TGTGCCAGCAGCTTAGAGGGCCTAGCGGGTTTTGGGGTTGACGAGCAGTACTTC
CASSLEGLAGFGVDEQYF
>-|TRBJ2-2|TRBV5-1|-
TGCGCCAGCAGCTTGGTAACGGGACTCAACACCGGGGAGCTGTTTTTT
CASSLVTGLNTGELFF
>-|TRBJ2-1|TRBV4-2|-
TGTGCCAGCAGCCAAGAAGAGCGTAGTTCCTACAATGAGCAGTTCTTC
CASSQEERSSYNEQFF
>-|TRBJ2-1|TRBV4-2|-
TGTGCCAGCAGCCAAGATCTCGCGGAGGAGCAGTTCTTC
CASSQDLAEEQFF
>-|TRBJ2-3|TRBV19|TRBD2
TGTGCCAGTAGACAAAGCGGGAGGAGCACAGATACGCAGTATTTT
CASRQSGRSTDTQYF
>-|TRBJ2-1|TRBV4-1|TRBD1
TGCGCCAGCAGCCTCCCCCTCGGGACAGGGGATGAGCAGTTCTTC
CASSLPLGTGDEQFF
>-|TRBJ1-5|TRBV19|-
TGTGCCAGTACCTTCGGAGGGGCGGCTCAGCCCCAGCATTTT
CASTFGGAAQPQHF
>-|TRBJ2-2|TRBV9|TRBD2
TGTGCCAGCAGCAAGAGCGGGAGGGACACCGGGGAGCTGTTTTTT
CASSKSGRDTGELFF
>-|TRBJ2-1|TRBV7-2|TRBD2
TGTGCCAGCAGCCCCAGCGGGAGGGCCTATGAGCAGTTCTTC
CASSPSGRAYEQFF
>few|TRBJ2-1|TRBV4-3|TRBD2
TGCGCCAGCAGCCAGAGGCTAGCGGGAGAAGACAATGAGCAGTTCTTC
CASSQRLAGEDNEQFF
>-|TRBJ1-5|TRBV2|-
TGTGCCAGCAGACAGGAGGGCAATCAGCCCCAGCATTTT
CASRQEGNQPQHF
>once|TRBJ2-2|TRBV5-1|TRBD1
TGCGCCAGCAGCTTAAAGACAGGGAATCACGCCGGGGAGCTGTTTTTT
CASSLKTGNHAGELFF
>once|TRBJ1-1|TRBV27|TRBD1
TGTGCCAGCACCTTAATGACAGGGGCGGGCACTGAAGCTTTCTTT
CASTLMTGAGTEAFF
>many|TRBJ2-5|TRBV11-1|TRBD2
TGTGCCAGCAGCTGGCCGGGGGGGGAGACCCAGTACTTC
CASSWPGGETQYF
>-|TRBJ2-7|TRBV30|TRBD2
TGTGCCTGCGGGGGGTACGAGCAGTACTTC
CACGGYEQYF
>-|TRBJ1-1|TRBV4-2|TRBD1
TGTGCCAGCAGCCAAGACCCCGGGACAGATGAAGCTTTCTTT
CASSQDPGTDEAFF